This passage covers 32 T cell receptor beta chains from one sample sequenced in a study of CD8 T cells in cerebrospinal fluid in Alzheimer's disease. Reprocessing the 10x single-cell sequencing reads, TCRdb reports a single entry for every CDR3 protein and omits DNA. With some 640 distinct CDR3 sequences in the sample, the ten largest clones hold approximately 21%. Sequencing was done on a sample of cerebrospinal fluid. The receptors come from a human donor in good health.

This clonotype is called medium-sized based on its frequency. The genes are TRBV6-2 or TRBV6-3 and TRBJ2-1; the D call of TRBD2 rests on TCRdb alone, since no DNA is present to check it. The germline V gene encodes CDR1 MNHEY and CDR2 SVGEGT. This CDR3 has 13 residues. This chain's CDR3 is CASSKTRTNEQFF.

This clonotype counts as medium-sized (0.01 to 0.1%) by frequency. The chain combines TRBV9 with TRBJ2-3; TCRdb's D call of TRBD1 is untestable without DNA. Germline-derived CDR1 and CDR2 are SGDLS and YYNGEE. The CDR3 is made up of 14 amino acids. The CDR3 sequence is CASSLGQGMDTQYF.

This clonotype counts as large (0.1 to 1%) by frequency. This chain connects TRBV7-8 to TRBJ1-6; the TCRdb D gene call, TRBD1, has no DNA to confirm it. The V gene's germline CDR1 is SGHVS and CDR2 FQNEAQ. This CDR3 contains 16 residues. The chain's CDR3 is CASSLLAGGERSPLHF.

Measured by frequency, this clonotype is medium-sized. This chain uses TRBV12-3 or TRBV12-4 with TRBJ2-7; TCRdb lists TRBD1, though no DNA is available to test this call. The CDR3 loop spans 13 amino acids. CDR3 sequence: CASSRDRAYEQYF.

This clonotype is labeled medium-sized based on frequency. The chain recombines TRBV11-2 with TRBJ2-5; TCRdb's D call of TRBD2 is untestable without DNA. The CDR3 totals 15 residues. Germline assignment: CDR1 SGHAT and CDR2 FQNNGV. CDR3 sequence: CASSRMRGQQETQYF.

The rearrangement joins TRBV5-1 to TRBJ2-1; TCRdb's D call of TRBD1 is untestable without DNA. The germline CDR1 and CDR2 sequences are SGHRS and YFSETQ. This CDR3 contains 16 residues. This CDR3 reads CASSLEAGRVGDEQFF. Filled out from reference TRBV5-1 and TRBJ2-1, the complete variable domain reads KAGVTQTPRYLIKTRGQQVTLSCSPISGHRSVSWYQQTPGQGLQFLFEYFSETQRNKGNFPGRFSGRQFSNSRSEMNVSTLELGDSALYLCASSLEAGRVGDEQFFGPGTRLTVL.

Frequency places this clonotype as large (0.1 to 1%). V gene TRBV2 combines with J gene TRBJ2-7; TCRdb proposes TRBD2, but this gene call is untestable without DNA. CDR1 and CDR2 (germline): SNHLY, FYNNEI. This CDR3 has 14 residues. The CDR3 region is CASKSSGATYEQYF.

This clonotype is classed as medium-sized by frequency. V usage is TRBV20-1 and J usage is TRBJ2-7; TCRdb selects TRBD1, and the lack of DNA leaves this call unchecked. CDR3 length equals 11 residues. The V gene's germline CDR1 is DFQATT and CDR2 SNEGSKA (reference sequence). CDR3 loop: CSASRGNEQYF.

This clonotype registers medium-sized by frequency. The chain couples TRBV5-6 to TRBJ2-5; no DNA is available, so the TRBD1 call from TCRdb remains unchecked. CDR3 length: 15 amino acids. The V gene's germline CDR1 is SGHDT and CDR2 YYEEEE. CDR3 sequence: CASSLRQTGLGAQYF.

By frequency, this clonotype is large. The chain employs TRBV6-2 or TRBV6-3 and TRBJ1-1; the D call from TCRdb, TRBD1, cannot be confirmed without DNA. CDR1 is MNHEY, CDR2 SVGEGT, per germline. CDR3 length: 14 amino acids. CDR3 sequence: CASSWGSPNTEAFF.

By frequency, this clonotype is medium-sized. V gene TRBV7-2 combines with J gene TRBJ1-2; TCRdb's D gene call, TRBD1, goes unchecked for lack of DNA. The germline CDR1 and CDR2 sequences are SGHTA and FQGNSA. The CDR3 contains 16 residues. The CDR3 here is CASSFPGTGYNYGYTF. Full variable domain (missing parts from reference TRBV7-2 and TRBJ1-2): GAGVSQSPSNKVTEKGKDVELRCDPISGHTALYWYRQSLGQGLEFLIYFQGNSAPDKSGLPSDRFSAERTGGSVSTLTIQRTQQEDSAVYLCASSFPGTGYNYGYTFGSGTRLTVV.

This clonotype is identified as large from frequency. This chain joins TRBV5-1 and TRBJ2-5; TCRdb lists TRBD1, though no DNA is available to test this call. Germline lookup yields CDR1 SGHRS and CDR2 YFSETQ. CDR3 length equals 15 residues. The CDR3 loop is CASHNAAAPQETQYF.

This clonotype is called large based on its frequency. The chain combines TRBV11-2 with TRBJ2-7; TCRdb selects TRBD1, and the lack of DNA leaves this call unchecked. This CDR3 comprises 14 residues. Germline V gene sequence: CDR1 SGHAT, CDR2 FQNNGV. The CDR3 here is CASSSTLASYEQYF. Full variable domain (missing parts from reference TRBV11-2 and TRBJ2-7): EAGVAQSPRYKIIEKRQSVAFWCNPISGHATLYWYQQILGQGPKLLIQFQNNGVVDDSQLPKDRFSAERLKGVDSTLKIQPAKLEDSAVYLCASSSTLASYEQYFGPGTRLTVT.

This clonotype is called large based on its frequency. The chain uses TRBV7-3 and TRBJ2-2; no DNA is available, so the TRBD1 call from TCRdb remains unchecked. The CDR3 spans 14 residues. Germline V gene sequence: CDR1 SGHTA, CDR2 FQGTGA. The CDR3 region is CASSPGQGTGELFF.

This clonotype is deemed large by its frequency. The chain has TRBV5-1 and TRBJ2-7; TCRdb's assignment of TRBD1 cannot be checked, as there is no DNA. The CDR3 runs 15 residues. Germline V lookup: CDR1 SGHRS, CDR2 YFSETQ. The CDR3 sequence is CASSFEGRGPDEQYF.

This clonotype counts as medium-sized by frequency. This chain connects TRBV14 to TRBJ2-1. Germline CDR1 and CDR2: SGHDN and FVKESK. This CDR3 is 13 amino acids long. The CDR3 is CASSQDLFLSQFF. Based on the CDR3 plus reference TRBV14 and TRBJ2-1, the full variable domain is EAGVTQFPSHSVIEKGQTVTLRCDPISGHDNLYWYRRVMGKEIKFLLHFVKESKQDESGMPNNRFLAERTGGTYSTLKVQPAELEDSGVYFCASSQDLFLSQFFGPGTRLTVL.

Frequency places this clonotype as medium-sized. The rearrangement links TRBV7-6 to TRBJ2-3; TCRdb calls TRBD2, which cannot be checked without DNA. In germline, CDR1 is SGHVS, CDR2 FNYEAQ. The CDR3 spans 18 residues. The CDR3 is CASSFLAGETSSTDTQYF.

Its frequency marks this clonotype as medium-sized (0.01 to 0.1%). The chain employs TRBV3-1 and TRBJ2-7; TCRdb designates TRBD1, a call that cannot be tested without DNA. The CDR3 is 15 amino acids. Germline values: CDR1 LGHDT, CDR2 YNNKEL (reference sequence). The CDR3 loop reads CASSPPGTRFYEQYF.

According to its frequency, this clonotype is medium-sized. The J gene is TRBJ2-2, the V gene TRBV18. The CDR3 spans 11 residues. The germline V gene encodes CDR1 KGHSH and CDR2 LQKENI. The CDR3 sequence is CASSPRGELFF.

According to its frequency, this clonotype is large. V is TRBV11-2 and J is TRBJ1-1. There are 16 residues in the CDR3. Germline values: CDR1 SGHAT, CDR2 FQNNGV. The chain's CDR3 is CASSLLTGLRDTEAFF.

This clonotype is deemed large by its frequency. The chain links TRBV2 to TRBJ1-2; no DNA is available, so the TRBD1 call from TCRdb remains unchecked. The CDR3 runs 15 residues. CDR1 is SNHLY and CDR2 is FYNNEI in the germline V gene. The CDR3 protein is CASRASLGQNYGYTF. Full variable domain (remainder filled in from reference TRBV2 and TRBJ1-2): EPEVTQTPSHQVTQMGQEVILRCVPISNHLYFYWYRQILGQKVEFLVSFYNNEISEKSEIFDDQFSVERPDGSNFTLKIRSTKLEDSAMYFCASRASLGQNYGYTFGSGTRLTVV.

This clonotype registers medium-sized by frequency. This chain uses TRBV4-1 with TRBJ1-5; TCRdb names TRBD1, which stays unverified in the absence of DNA. Germline CDR1 MGHRA, CDR2 YSYEKL. This CDR3 spans 15 amino acids. CDR3: CASSQEGQFNQPQHF.

The chain carries TRBV9 and TRBJ1-1; TCRdb indicates TRBD1, and absent DNA this call remains unverified. The CDR3 runs to 15 residues. Germline CDR1 is SGDLS and CDR2 is YYNGEE. CDR3 sequence: CASSVGQTRNTEAFF.

Frequency places this clonotype as medium-sized (0.01 to 0.1%). The chain uses TRBV20-1 and TRBJ2-7; TCRdb proposes TRBD1, but this gene call is untestable without DNA. In germline, CDR1 is DFQATT, CDR2 SNEGSKA (reference sequence). CDR3 length: 12 amino acids. CDR3 protein: CSAGRRGYEQYF.

This clonotype is identified as medium-sized from frequency. The chain has TRBV6-1 and TRBJ2-6; the TCRdb D gene call, TRBD1, has no DNA to confirm it. In germline, CDR1 is MNHNS, CDR2 SASEGT. The length of the CDR3 is 14 residues. CDR3 in amino acids: CASTGGVGANVLTF.

This clonotype is identified as medium-sized (0.01 to 0.1%) from frequency. The chain has TRBV4-1 and TRBJ1-2; the D gene TCRdb calls, TRBD1, cannot be checked with no DNA. Germline V gene sequence: CDR1 MGHRA, CDR2 YSYEKL. This CDR3 spans 16 amino acids. This CDR3 is CASSPGQGDANYGYTF.

This clonotype ranks as medium-sized (0.01 to 0.1%) in terms of frequency. This rearrangement joins TRBV12-3 or TRBV12-4 to TRBJ2-1; TCRdb returns TRBD1, unconfirmable since there is no DNA. CDR3 size: 13 residues. CDR3 residues: CASSLSQGGEQFF.

This clonotype is called large (0.1 to 1%) based on its frequency. The gene calls are TRBV5-1 and TRBJ2-3; TCRdb gives TRBD2 as the D gene, but with no DNA this cannot be confirmed. This CDR3 contains 14 residues. Germline CDR1 and CDR2: SGHRS and YFSETQ. The chain's CDR3 is CASSWLSGSDTQYF.

This clonotype shows up as large by frequency. This sequence joins TRBV27 and TRBJ2-2; TCRdb proposes TRBD2, but this gene call is untestable without DNA. CDR1 and CDR2 (germline): MNHEY, SMNVEV (reference sequence). The CDR3 sequence is 17 residues long. CDR3: CASTLPGRSGRPGELFF.

Judged by frequency, this clonotype is medium-sized (0.01 to 0.1%). This CDR3 reads CASLHTINSPLHF. V gene TRBV6-1 combines with J gene TRBJ1-6. The CDR3 totals 13 residues. Germline lookup yields CDR1 MNHNS and CDR2 SASEGT.

This clonotype counts as medium-sized by frequency. The V and J genes are TRBV2 and TRBJ2-7; TCRdb indicates TRBD1, and absent DNA this call remains unverified. From germline, CDR1 is SNHLY and CDR2 FYNNEI. The CDR3 runs 14 residues. The CDR3 region is CASRLTGGTYEQYF. The variable domain in full, completed from reference TRBV2 and TRBJ2-7, reads EPEVTQTPSHQVTQMGQEVILRCVPISNHLYFYWYRQILGQKVEFLVSFYNNEISEKSEIFDDQFSVERPDGSNFTLKIRSTKLEDSAMYFCASRLTGGTYEQYFGPGTRLTVT.

This clonotype is classed as medium-sized by frequency. V gene TRBV5-1 combines with J gene TRBJ1-2. The CDR3 is made up of 14 amino acids. Per germline, CDR1 SGHRS and CDR2 YFSETQ. The CDR3 is CASSVLLGAAGYTF.